The T cell receptor (beta chain) described here comes from a study of T cells after posttransplantation cyclophosphamide. A marrow graft followed busulfan-fludarabine conditioning, with cyclophosphamide on days +3 and +4. The germline gives CDR1 SEHNR, CDR2 FQNEAQ (reference sequence). The CDR3 loop spans 16 amino acids. V shed 5 bases and J 0 bases; nucleotides not matched to a gene: 8. Measured with immunoSEQ multiplex PCR; TCRdb has only the in-frame clones, and not every one. The sample has tens of thousands of clones; roughly 90% are singletons. This chain uses TRBV7-9 with TRBJ1-1; 8 nucleotides match TRBD1. The origin of this receptor is a female patient aged 25-39 years who received an allogeneic stem cell transplant from an unrelated donor, was CMV-positive, and had no GVHD. A share of the T cells may be of graft donor origin. Specimen: PBMCs, collected after allogeneic stem cell transplant with posttransplant cyclophosphamide. The CDR3 region has the DNA TGTGCCAGCAGCGACAGGGGTGGGCTCATGAACACTGAAGCTTTCTTT. Protein: CASSDRGGLMNTEAFF.